The 10 T cell receptor beta chains below were found in one sample sequenced in a study of blood T cell repertoires in COVID-19 (TCRdb year 2020). The protocol used for the library was the immunoSEQ multiplex PCR assay. Imported from immuneACCESS, the table was reduced by TCRdb to in-frame sequences with V and J called. These copies leave out some clones; in studies compared against another copy, an unresolved V gene accounts for under half, and the cause of the remainder is not known. This sample lists about 380,000 clones; 75% to 90% were detected once. The ten largest clones add up to roughly 3.7% of the sample. The sequencing input was peripheral blood. The source of these receptors is a woman in her late teens or twenties with acute or convalescent COVID-19.

This chain links TRBV5-1 with TRBJ1-4; 10 positions match TRBD1. V gave up 0 bases and J gave up 6 bases; unmatched junction bases: 2. The germline V gene has CDR1 SGHRS and CDR2 YFSETQ. The CDR3 is 15 amino acids. The CDR3 DNA reads TGCGCCAGCAGCTTGGATGGACAGGGGGATGAAAAACTGTTTTTT. This codes for CASSLDGQGDEKLFF.

This chain connects TRBV30 to TRBJ1-3; D is perhaps TRBD1 (6 bases). With 0 bases removed from V and 2 bases from J, the gap between germline ends came to 11 bases. The CDR3 consists of 15 residues. The germline V gene encodes CDR1 GTSNPN and CDR2 SVGIG (reference sequence). This CDR3 is CAWSVRSGAGNTIYF. CDR3 DNA sequence: TGTGCCTGGAGTGTACGGTCAGGGGCTGGAAACACCATATATTTT.

The CDR3 DNA is TGTGCCAGCAGCTTGGGACTAGCGGGAGGGCCTAACGGGGAGCTGTTTTTT. The encoded protein is CASSLGLAGGPNGELFF. The gene calls are TRBV7-3 and TRBJ2-2; TRBD2 matches 16 bases. Germline V CDR1 and CDR2: SGHTA, FQGTGA. The CDR3 extends over 17 amino acids. J gave up 7 bases and V 3 bases, and 5 bases lay outside the gene matches. Full variable domain (outside the CDR3, taken from reference TRBV7-3 and TRBJ2-2): GAGVSQTPSNKVTEKGKYVELRCDPISGHTALYWYRQSLGQGPEFLIYFQGTGAADDSGLPNDRFFAVRPEGSVSTLKIQRTERGDSAVYLCASSLGLAGGPNGELFFGEGSRLTVL.

This clone was found once. The chain joins TRBV9 to TRBJ1-5; D gene uncertain. CDR3 length: 13 residues. The V gene lost 4 bases and the J gene lost 6 bases, with 11 bases spanning the gap. Germline V CDR1 and CDR2: SGDLS, YYNGEE. CDR3 residues: CASSPGESQPQHF. CDR3 nucleotide sequence: TGTGCCAGCAGCCCCGGGGAGAGTCAGCCCCAGCATTTT.

The chain joins TRBV27 to TRBJ1-6; D is unclear. CDR1 MNHEY and CDR2 SMNVEV come from the germline V gene (reference sequence). The CDR3 loop spans 12 amino acids. V was pared by 5 bases and J by 9 bases, with 8 bases between. In nucleotides, the CDR3 is TGTGCCAGCAGTGTCAACGGTTCACCCCTCCACTTT. This sequence encodes CASSVNGSPLHF.

The gene calls are TRBV19 and TRBJ1-4; TRBD1 might be the D (5 bases). The CDR3 covers 15 residues. The V end lost 8 bases, the J end lost 4 bases, and 17 bases lay between the germline ends. In germline, CDR1 is LNHDA, CDR2 SQIVND (reference sequence). The DNA of the CDR3 is TGTGCCAGTTCCCAAAGGGTAGGGGTTAATGAAAAACTGTTTTTT. Translated, it gives CASSQRVGVNEKLFF.

A single count supports this clone. This chain uses TRBV6-5 with TRBJ1-5, with D perhaps TRBD1 (5 bases). Germline V gene lookup returns CDR1 MNHEY and CDR2 SVGAGI. V was shortened by 6 bases and J by 5 bases, with 11 bases between the two germline ends. This CDR3 contains 13 residues. The CDR3 DNA reads as TGTGCCAGCAGAGACAGAGTGGATCAGCCCCAGCATTTT. The encoded protein is CASRDRVDQPQHF.

The V gene is TRBV7-9, the J gene TRBJ2-3, with D tentatively TRBD2 (5 bases). Between the trimmed V and J ends, which lost 5 bases and 1 base, there was a span of 16 bases. The CDR3 runs to 16 residues. CDR1 SEHNR and CDR2 FQNEAQ come from the germline V gene (reference sequence). This chain's CDR3 is CASSLGEGKGTDTQYF. The CDR3 DNA follows: TGTGCCAGCAGCCTGGGCGAGGGAAAGGGCACAGATACGCAGTATTTT.

This sequence joins TRBV5-7 and TRBJ2-7; D unresolved. TRBV5-7 is placed among ORFs of uncertain function. This CDR3 region has 15 residues. Trimming took 2 bases from V and 5 from J, leaving 17 bases between them. CDR3 bases: TGTGCCAGCAGCTTAAGGTACCAGGCCCGCGACGAGCAGTACTTC. This sequence encodes CASSLRYQARDEQYF.

In its sample, this clone was seen a few times. This rearrangement joins TRBV4-1 to TRBJ1-6; unclear D gene. Germline lookup yields CDR1 MGHRA and CDR2 YSYEKL. The V and J ends lost 6 bases and 0 bases respectively, with 12 bases between them. CDR3 length: 16 residues. The CDR3 bases are TGCGCCAGCAGGAGCGACGAGAGCTCCTATAATTCACCCCTCCACTTT. It yields the protein CASRSDESSYNSPLHF.